Shown below are 13 T cell receptor beta chains from a single sample sequenced in a study of shared T cell receptors in the human thymus. This table comes from immunoSEQ multiplex PCR, and its TCRdb copy is limited to in-frame clones, with some not included. The sample lists 600,000 to 900,000 clones; approximately 85% were seen once. The same data also contributed to another study, on human thymus T cells.

The sample comprised thymocytes. Source of these receptors: a girl under three years old with a congenital heart defect.

The CDR3 sequence is CASSQEVDSSHQPQHF. The CDR3 DNA is TGTGCCAGCAGCCAAGAAGTCGACAGTTCCCATCAGCCCCAGCATTTT. The chain couples TRBV4-2 to TRBJ1-5; perhaps TRBD1 as D (5 bases). Germline lookup yields CDR1 LGHNA and CDR2 YNFKEQ. V lost 0 bases and J 5 bases, leaving 14 bases between the germline ends. This CDR3 spans 16 amino acids.

A word on this clone: At one end, the junction sequence differs from germline, possibly due to a read error. This rearrangement joins TRBV7-7 to TRBJ2-5; 10 positions match TRBD2. The CDR3 extends over 19 amino acids. Germline values: CDR1 SSHAT, CDR2 FNYEAQ (reference sequence). The CDR3 spells CASSLKCSSGGLTTETQYF. The CDR3 DNA sequence: TGTGCTAGCAGCTTAAAGTGCTCTAGCGGGGGCCTAACCACAGAGACCCAGTACTTC.

Turning to this clone: At the DNA level, this CDR3 is encoded by other sequences in the same sample as well. The J gene is TRBJ2-7, the V gene TRBV11-2; D is undetermined. V was shortened by 1 base and J by 3 bases, with 7 bases between the two germline ends. CDR3 length: 13 residues. Looked up from germline, CDR1 is SGHAT and CDR2 is FQNNGV. CDR3 loop: CASSLVAGYEQYF. The DNA for the CDR3 is TGTGCCAGCAGCTTAGTGGCAGGCTACGAGCAGTACTTC.

The CDR3 DNA follows: TGCGCCAGCAGCCCCGGGAGCCGGGGGGAGACCCAGTACTTC. Protein: CASSPGSRGETQYF. The chain uses TRBV5-1 and TRBJ2-5; D is possibly TRBD2 (6 bases). CDR1 and CDR2 (germline): SGHRS, YFSETQ. The ends were cut back, 4 bases at V and 5 bases at J, with 15 bases in the middle. The CDR3 extends over 14 amino acids.

The count of this clone is one. V is TRBV14 and J is TRBJ1-2; D is possibly TRBD1 (5 bases). The V end lost 4 bases, the J end lost 2 bases, and 14 bases lay between the germline ends. The CDR3 is 15 amino acids. Germline V gene data show CDR1 as SGHDN and CDR2 as FVKESK. The CDR3: CASSPWGRLNYGYTF. CDR3 DNA sequence: TGTGCCAGCAGCCCCTGGGGCCGACTCAACTATGGCTACACCTTC. The full variable domain, its missing parts supplied by reference TRBV14 and TRBJ1-2, is EAGVTQFPSHSVIEKGQTVTLRCDPISGHDNLYWYRRVMGKEIKFLLHFVKESKQDESGMPNNRFLAERTGGTYSTLKVQPAELEDSGVYFCASSPWGRLNYGYTFGSGTRLTVV.

The V call is TRBV19, the J call TRBJ1-5; no clear D. Germline V gene data show CDR1 as LNHDA and CDR2 as SQIVND (reference sequence). This CDR3 region has 16 residues. The V end was cut by 4 bases, the J end by 0 bases, with 13 bases between. CDR3 DNA sequence: TGTGCCAGTAGTAACGAACTGAGAAATAGCAATCAGCCCCAGCATTTT. Residues: CASSNELRNSNQPQHF.

V usage is TRBV2 and J usage is TRBJ2-6; D gene uncertain. V shed 11 bases and J shed 0 bases, with 23 bases lying between them. Germline CDR1 and CDR2: SNHLY and FYNNEI. The CDR3 sequence is 18 residues long. CDR3 sequence (DNA): TGTGCCGGCGACATGTCTCAGCACCCTCTCTCTGGGGCCAACGTCCTGACTTTC. Its translation: CAGDMSQHPLSGANVLTF.

This chain links TRBV10-1 with TRBJ2-2, with 8 bases aligning to TRBD2. Looked up from germline, CDR1 is WNHNN and CDR2 is SYGVQD (reference sequence). The ends lost 2 bases at V and 1 base at J; junction bases unmatched: 3. This CDR3 region has 16 residues. Here the CDR3 reads CASSEHSGGNTGELFF. In nucleotides, the CDR3 is TGCGCCAGCAGTGAGCACAGCGGGGGGAACACCGGGGAGCTGTTTTTT.

The chain uses TRBV4-1 and TRBJ2-2; 8 nucleotides match TRBD1. The J segment lost 1 base and the V segment lost 6 bases, leaving 7 bases of the junction unmatched. The CDR3 is made up of 16 amino acids. Germline CDR1 is MGHRA and CDR2 is YSYEKL. The chain's CDR3 is CASRATGTGNTGELFF. The CDR3 bases are TGCGCCAGCAGGGCCACCGGGACAGGGAACACCGGGGAGCTGTTTTTT.

V usage is TRBV28 and J usage is TRBJ1-4, with D unresolved. Germline assignment: CDR1 MDHEN and CDR2 SYDVKM. The ends were cut back, 6 bases at V and 8 bases at J, with 16 bases in the middle. CDR3 length: 14 amino acids. CDR3 sequence reads: CASSRRGLREKLFF. CDR3 bases: TGTGCCAGCAGCCGTCGCGGTTTGAGGGAAAAACTGTTTTTT.

The gene calls are TRBV27 and TRBJ1-5, with 7 bases identical to TRBD1. Trimming at V came to 10 bases and at J to 0 bases, leaving 6 bases not matched to a gene. Germline CDR1 MNHEY, CDR2 SMNVEV (reference sequence). The CDR3 spans 14 residues. The CDR3: CATGTVPSNQPQHF. The DNA of the CDR3 is TGTGCCACCGGGACAGTACCTAGCAATCAGCCCCAGCATTTT.

J is TRBJ1-1 and V is TRBV28; weak D call: TRBD1 (6 bases). The CDR3 loop spans 13 amino acids. Deletions cut 7 bases from V and 1 base from J, with 10 bases between. Germline lookup yields CDR1 MDHEN and CDR2 SYDVKM. In DNA, the CDR3 is TGTGCCAGCAAGCGGACAGCGAACACTGAAGCTTTCTTT. This translates into CASKRTANTEAFF.

The CDR3 DNA is TGTGCCAGCAGTGACCGAGCCCTCGCCCTTCCTGACACTGAAGCTTTCTTT. Amino acid sequence: CASSDRALALPDTEAFF. The gene calls are TRBV6-4 and TRBJ1-1; D call uncertain. The CDR3 has 17 amino acids. V was shortened by 2 bases and J by 3 bases, with 19 bases between the two germline ends. Germline values: CDR1 MRHNA, CDR2 SNTAGT.